The 19 T cell receptor beta chains reported below all come from one sample, sequenced in a study of blood T cell repertoires in COVID-19. The data were produced by immunoSEQ multiplex PCR, yet TCRdb's version contains in-frame clones alone and is incomplete. The sample includes approximately 220,000 clones, over 70% of them seen just once. What was sequenced was peripheral blood. These receptors came from a woman at least 80 years old with acute or convalescent COVID-19.

The gene calls are TRBV20-1 and TRBJ2-7; D is uncertain. The CDR3 is made up of 11 amino acids. Germline V lookup: CDR1 DFQATT, CDR2 SNEGSKA (reference sequence). V dropped 6 bases and J dropped 2 bases, with 8 bases sitting between them. The CDR3 region is CSAGTAYEQYF. The CDR3 DNA follows: TGCAGTGCCGGAACAGCCTACGAGCAGTACTTC.

The rearrangement links TRBV5-5 to TRBJ1-5; D gene unclear. Deletions cut 1 base from V and 2 bases from J, with 7 bases between. CDR1 is SGHKS, CDR2 YYEKEE, per germline (reference sequence). CDR3 size: 14 residues. In DNA form, the CDR3 reads TGTGCCAGCAGCTTGTACCGGGGCAATCAGCCCCAGCATTTT. Its translation is CASSLYRGNQPQHF.

This clone was recorded a few times. V is TRBV7-9 and J is TRBJ2-7; TRBD2 aligns across 7 bases. This CDR3 has 17 residues. Trimming took 3 bases from V and 2 from J; bases not matched to a gene: 13. The germline gives CDR1 SEHNR, CDR2 FQNEAQ (reference sequence). The CDR3 loop reads CASSFGEFSGLAYEQYF. As DNA, the CDR3 is TGTGCCAGCAGCTTTGGTGAATTCTCAGGACTAGCCTACGAGCAGTACTTC. Supplemented by reference TRBV7-9 and TRBJ2-7, the full variable domain reads DTGVSQNPRHKITKRGQNVTFRCDPISEHNRLYWYRQTLGQGPEFLTYFQNEAQLEKSRLLSDRFSAERPKGSFSTLEIQRTEQGDSAMYLCASSFGEFSGLAYEQYFGPGTRLTVT.

J is TRBJ2-7 and V is TRBV5-6; D is unclear. This CDR3 is 12 amino acids long. The V end lost 0 bases, the J end lost 6 bases, and 7 bases lay between the germline ends. In germline, CDR1 is SGHDT, CDR2 YYEEEE. The CDR3 DNA follows: TGTGCCAGCAGCTTGGATCTAGGCGAGCAGTACTTC. Translated, it gives CASSLDLGEQYF.

The genes are TRBV5-4 and TRBJ2-2; 14 bases agree with TRBD2. Germline V gives CDR1 SGHNT, CDR2 YYREEE (reference sequence). Losses at the gene ends were 4 bases for V and 5 bases for J; bases not matched to a gene: 4. The CDR3 runs to 16 residues. CDR3 bases: TGTGCCAGCAGCCGGACTAGCGGGAGGAAAACCGGGGAGCTGTTTTTT. It is translated as CASSRTSGRKTGELFF.

The DNA for the CDR3 is TGTGCCAGCAGCCCCAGCGATACCCCCCTCCACTTT. Translating gives CASSPSDTPLHF. This chain connects TRBV3-1 (or the pseudogene TRBV3-2) to TRBJ1-6; D not resolved. Germline V gives CDR1 LGHDT, CDR2 YNNKEL (reference sequence). The CDR3 loop spans 12 amino acids. Trimming removed 4 bases at V and 13 bases at J, with 11 bases between.

The V and J genes are TRBV10-3 and TRBJ2-1; 13 nucleotides match TRBD2. The CDR3 is 16 amino acids. With 2 bases clipped from V and 8 bases from J, the junction kept 6 bases outside the gene matches. Germline assignment: CDR1 ENHRY and CDR2 SYGVKD. This chain's CDR3 is CAISERTSGSGDEQFF. CDR3 sequence (DNA): TGTGCCATCAGTGAGCGGACTAGCGGGAGCGGCGATGAGCAGTTCTTC.

The chain employs TRBV4-1 and TRBJ1-5; no clear D. CDR3 length: 15 amino acids. Germline V gene lookup returns CDR1 MGHRA and CDR2 YSYEKL. The germline V and J ends were trimmed by 0 bases and 3 bases, with 9 bases remaining between them. The DNA for the CDR3 is TGCGCCAGCAGCCAAGACCCCGGGTTCAATCAGCCCCAGCATTTT. This encodes CASSQDPGFNQPQHF.

This sequence joins TRBV5-1 and TRBJ1-1, with TRBD1 as a possible D gene (5 bases). V lost 4 bases, J lost 5 bases, and 12 bases lay in between. This CDR3 spans 13 amino acids. Germline loops: CDR1 SGHRS, CDR2 YFSETQ. The CDR3 DNA follows: TGCGCCAGCAGCCGGTTGGGGCAGACTGAAGCTTTCTTT. Translating gives CASSRLGQTEAFF.

This chain connects TRBV7-2 to TRBJ1-2; 7 nucleotides align to TRBD1. CDR1 and CDR2 from the germline V gene are SGHTA and FQGNSA. After removal of 5 bases from V and 5 bases from J, the junction contained 8 bases not matched to a gene. The CDR3 is 14 residues long. CDR3 loop: CASSPEGQPYGYTF. The CDR3 DNA sequence: TGTGCCAGCAGCCCCGAGGGACAGCCTTATGGCTACACCTTC. Supplemented by reference TRBV7-2 and TRBJ1-2, the full variable domain reads GAGVSQSPSNKVTEKGKDVELRCDPISGHTALYWYRQSLGQGLEFLIYFQGNSAPDKSGLPSDRFSAERTGGSVSTLTIQRTQQEDSAVYLCASSPEGQPYGYTFGSGTRLTVV.

The chain carries TRBV7-2 and TRBJ1-5; tentatively, D is TRBD1 (5 bases). From germline, CDR1 is SGHTA and CDR2 FQGNSA. Trimming took 2 bases from V and 7 from J, leaving 15 bases between them. The CDR3 is 15 amino acids. The CDR3 loop is CASSLSIAGGQPQHF. The DNA of the CDR3 is TGTGCCAGCAGCTTATCCATAGCCGGGGGACAGCCCCAGCATTTT.

This chain joins TRBV4-1 and TRBJ1-6; D may be TRBD1 (6 bases). The germline gives CDR1 MGHRA, CDR2 YSYEKL. The CDR3 runs to 16 residues. V was pared by 0 bases and J by 9 bases, with 15 bases between. CDR3 nucleotide sequence: TGCGCCAGCAGCCAAGATGTCGGGACATTGGGTTCACCCCTCCACTTT. Its protein product is CASSQDVGTLGSPLHF.

V gene TRBV2 combines with J gene TRBJ1-1; D unresolved. This CDR3 contains 13 residues. Germline-derived CDR1 and CDR2 are SNHLY and FYNNEI. The V end was cut by 6 bases, the J end by 4 bases, with 12 bases between. The CDR3 loop is CASSAGEGTEAFF. The CDR3 DNA follows: TGTGCCAGCAGCGCGGGCGAGGGCACTGAAGCTTTCTTT.

The rearrangement links TRBV5-1 to TRBJ2-1, with 15 bases that match TRBD2. J lost 9 bases, V lost 6 bases, and 7 bases had no gene match. Germline V gene lookup returns CDR1 SGHRS and CDR2 YFSETQ. The CDR3 spans 15 residues. The CDR3 protein is CASMVRTSGRGEQFF. CDR3 nucleotide sequence: TGCGCCAGCATGGTCCGGACTAGCGGGAGGGGTGAGCAGTTCTTC.

Only one count was recorded for this clone. The chain is built from TRBV3-1 (or the pseudogene TRBV3-2) and TRBJ1-5; weak D call: TRBD1 (5 bases). This CDR3 is 13 amino acids long. The V gene lost 6 bases and the J gene lost 4 bases, with 10 bases spanning the gap. Germline CDR1 is LGHDT and CDR2 is YNNKEL (reference sequence). DNA for the CDR3: TGTGCCAGCAGTTACCGGGGGAATCAGCCCCAGCATTTT. Translating it yields CASSYRGNQPQHF.

This clone has only a few counts. V gene TRBV19 combines with J gene TRBJ1-2; 8 bases align to TRBD1. Germline V lookup: CDR1 LNHDA, CDR2 SQIVND (reference sequence). Germline trimming cut 5 bases from V and 2 bases from J; bases unmatched to any gene: 1. This CDR3 has 13 residues. Written as DNA, the CDR3 is TGTGCCAGTAGTTGGACAGGGAACTATGGCTACACCTTC. It encodes CASSWTGNYGYTF.

The gene calls are TRBV4-1 and TRBJ1-4; a weak D match, TRBD1 (5 bases). Germline CDR1 MGHRA, CDR2 YSYEKL. V lost 1 base, J lost 6 bases, and 15 bases lay in between. CDR3 length: 16 residues. CDR3 nucleotides: TGCGCCAGCAGCCAAGTCCAGGGTATTACTGATGAAAAACTGTTTTTT. It codes for CASSQVQGITDEKLFF.

This chain uses TRBV4-1 with TRBJ2-5; tentatively, D is TRBD2 (6 bases). Germline CDR1 reads MGHRA; CDR2 reads YSYEKL. The CDR3 loop spans 14 amino acids. V was trimmed by 7 bases and J by 5 bases, leaving 17 bases between them. The CDR3 nucleotides read TGCGCCAGCACCCGCCGGCCTGGAGGGGAGACCCAGTACTTC. It codes for CASTRRPGGETQYF.

The CDR3, as DNA: TGTGCCATCAGTGAAGTACAGGGGGCTGGAAACACCATATATTTT. Its translation is CAISEVQGAGNTIYF. The rearrangement uses TRBV10-3 and TRBJ1-3; 8 nucleotides align to TRBD1. CDR3 length equals 15 residues. Germline CDR1 is ENHRY and CDR2 is SYGVKD. With V trimmed by 3 bases and J by 2 bases, 3 bases remained unmatched.